This T cell receptor beta chain was found in a study of T cells in localized non-small cell lung cancer. Regarding the study as a whole: Uninvolved neighboring lung showed the greatest T cell clonality, exceeding tumor. As only one tumor region underwent sequencing, heterogeneity remains possible. Paired adjacent lung recovered a median roughly 60 of the top 100 tumor clones.

This table comes from immunoSEQ multiplex PCR, and its TCRdb copy is limited to in-frame clones, with some not included. The table shows 1,500 to 2,000 clones, with around a sixth occurring only once. The CDR3 loop spans 13 amino acids. Trimming stripped 5 bases from V and 4 bases from J, with 9 bases between. CDR1 and CDR2 (germline): MNHGY, SAAAGT. Lung tissue at least 2 cm from the tumor margin was confirmed free of atypia. With regard to this clone: The antigen is not known.

The chain is built from TRBV6-8 and TRBJ1-5; D gene uncertain. The sequencing here drew on normal lung tissue next to the tumor, taken before any cancer treatment. The sequence derives from a male donor older than 55 with stage III squamous cell lung carcinoma. CDR3 in amino acids: CASSVESNQPQHF. The CDR3 DNA reads TGTGCCAGCAGTGTAGAGTCGAATCAGCCCCAGCATTTT.